A single sample is the source of the 18 T cell receptor beta chains below, sequenced in a study of shared clonotypes between healthy human individuals (TCRdb year 2020). Receptor libraries were prepared by the immunoSEQ multiplex PCR assay. TCRdb re-hosts the immuneACCESS table, in-frame sequences only. Its copies lack some clones; in the studies checked, an unresolved V gene accounts for under half of them, and the cause for the rest is not known. This sample gives millions of clones in total; 90% to 95% of them show up just once. Clones ranked in the top ten supply under 0.15% of the sample. The sample comprised naive CD4+ T cells sorted from blood. Read against the paper, the sample's cell subset or site label means: CD45RA+ positively selected. These receptors came from a man younger than 30 in good health.

Worth noting for this clone: In the same sample, other DNA sequences code for this CDR3. The rearrangement joins TRBV11-2 to TRBJ1-1, with D unresolved. Germline loops: CDR1 SGHAT, CDR2 FQNNGV. Trimming shortened V by 0 bases and J by 4 bases, and 6 bases separated the two germline ends. The CDR3 extends over 13 amino acids. Here the CDR3 DNA reads TGTGCCAGCAGCTTAGAGAGAGGCACTGAAGCTTTCTTT. This translates into CASSLERGTEAFF.

The rearrangement links TRBV2 to TRBJ1-1; D gene unclear. In germline, CDR1 is SNHLY, CDR2 FYNNEI. V gave up 8 bases and J gave up 4 bases, with 11 bases separating them. The CDR3 contains 12 residues. CDR3 sequence reads: CASHVRSTEAFF. In nucleotides, the CDR3 is TGTGCCAGCCATGTCCGATCCACTGAAGCTTTCTTT. Combining the CDR3 with reference TRBV2 and TRBJ1-1 gives the whole variable domain EPEVTQTPSHQVTQMGQEVILRCVPISNHLYFYWYRQILGQKVEFLVSFYNNEISEKSEIFDDQFSVERPDGSNFTLKIRSTKLEDSAMYFCASHVRSTEAFFGQGTRLTVV.

V is TRBV18 and J is TRBJ1-1; the D is unclear. CDR3 length equals 13 residues. Germline CDR1 and CDR2: KGHSH and LQKENI. The ends were cut back, 3 bases at V and 7 bases at J, with 12 bases in the middle. The chain's CDR3 is CASSPPSAGEAFF. In DNA, the CDR3 is TGTGCCAGCTCACCGCCCAGCGCAGGTGAAGCTTTCTTT.

V and J are TRBV6-5 and TRBJ1-2, with D possibly TRBD1 on 6 matching bases. CDR3 length: 16 amino acids. CDR1 MNHEY and CDR2 SVGAGI come from the germline V gene. V dropped 0 bases and J dropped 0 bases, with 11 bases sitting between them. CDR3 in amino acids: CASSYSSGASNYGYTF. The CDR3 DNA is TGTGCCAGCAGTTACTCCTCAGGGGCTTCTAACTATGGCTACACCTTC.

The chain has TRBV11-1 and TRBJ2-5; no firm D call. The CDR3 has 15 residues. Trimming took off 0 bases at V and 7 bases at J, with 15 bases between the two ends. Germline V lookup: CDR1 SGHAT, CDR2 FQDESV (reference sequence). CDR3 coding DNA: TGTGCCAGCAGCTTAGCGACAACCTCCATTCGGACCCAGTACTTC. It yields the protein CASSLATTSIRTQYF.

The chain is built from TRBV7-9 and TRBJ1-5; D ambiguous. Germline CDR1 and CDR2: SEHNR and FQNEAQ (reference sequence). V was shortened by 2 bases and J by 11 bases, with 13 bases between the two germline ends. This CDR3 has 13 amino acids. The CDR3 region has the DNA TGTGCCAGCAGCTTAACTTCCTCTGGGGCCCAGCATTTT. It is translated as CASSLTSSGAQHF.

The V and J genes are TRBV7-3 and TRBJ2-1; TRBD1 aligns across 9 bases. This CDR3 has 16 amino acids. The ends lost 5 bases at V and 4 bases at J; junction bases unmatched: 9. Germline loops: CDR1 SGHTA, CDR2 FQGTGA. The CDR3 sequence: CASSPYGGQGYNEQFF. CDR3 DNA: TGTGCCAGCAGCCCCTATGGGGGACAGGGTTACAATGAGCAGTTCTTC. Full variable domain (missing parts from reference TRBV7-3 and TRBJ2-1): GAGVSQTPSNKVTEKGKYVELRCDPISGHTALYWYRQSLGQGPEFLIYFQGTGAADDSGLPNDRFFAVRPEGSVSTLKIQRTERGDSAVYLCASSPYGGQGYNEQFFGPGTRLTVL.

The J gene is TRBJ1-6, the V gene TRBV27, with 10 positions matching TRBD1. The CDR3 spans 14 residues. The V gene end was trimmed by 4 bases and the J gene end by 8 bases; junction bases not matched to a gene: 2. The germline V gene encodes CDR1 MNHEY and CDR2 SMNVEV (reference sequence). CDR3 sequence (DNA): TGTGCCAGCAGTTCCGGGACAGGGGATTCACCCCTCCACTTT. Its protein product is CASSSGTGDSPLHF.

The CDR3 sequence is CASSAISGATLGYEQYF. The CDR3 DNA reads as TGTGCCAGCAGTGCAATCAGCGGCGCTACTTTAGGGTACGAGCAGTACTTC. The gene calls are TRBV28 and TRBJ2-7, with a possible D match to TRBD2 (5 bases). V was trimmed by 5 bases and J by 4 bases, leaving 24 bases between them. The CDR3 has 17 amino acids. Germline CDR1 reads MDHEN; CDR2 reads SYDVKM.

CDR3 nucleotide sequence: TGCGCCAGCAGCCAAGAACAGGGGAACATTCAGTACTTC. Amino acids: CASSQEQGNIQYF. The chain combines TRBV4-3 with TRBJ2-4, with 7 bases matching TRBD1. V was clipped by 0 bases and J by 7 bases; unmatched bases: 0. Germline V gene lookup returns CDR1 LGHNA and CDR2 YSLEER. The CDR3 loop spans 13 amino acids.

This rearrangement joins TRBV6-5 to TRBJ2-1; D is ambiguous. CDR3 length: 11 residues. The V end was cut by 7 bases, the J end by 7 bases, with 8 bases between. Germline assignment: CDR1 MNHEY and CDR2 SVGAGI. CDR3 residues: CASMVGNEQFF. The CDR3, as DNA: TGTGCCAGCATGGTTGGAAATGAGCAGTTCTTC.

The V call is TRBV30, the J call TRBJ2-7, with D possibly matching TRBD2 (6 bases). The CDR3 totals 15 residues. Germline V gene lookup returns CDR1 GTSNPN and CDR2 SVGIG (reference sequence). Deletions cut 3 bases from V and 4 bases from J, with 19 bases between. The CDR3 protein is CAWRNFRRAGYEQYF. CDR3 DNA: TGTGCCTGGAGGAATTTTCGGAGGGCCGGGTACGAGCAGTACTTC.

Comments on this clone: The sample has other DNA sequences that encode this CDR3 too. The gene calls are TRBV7-2 and TRBJ1-5; D perhaps matches TRBD1 (6 bases). The V gene's germline CDR1 is SGHTA and CDR2 FQGNSA. The CDR3 spans 14 residues. Trimming shortened V by 4 bases and J by 2 bases, and 9 bases separated the two germline ends. The CDR3 DNA follows: TGTGCCAGCAGCTCACAGGGTGGCAATCAGCCCCAGCATTTT. It specifies CASSSQGGNQPQHF.

This chain connects TRBV10-3 to TRBJ1-2; the D gene is possibly TRBD1 (5 bases). The V gene's germline CDR1 is ENHRY and CDR2 SYGVKD. CDR3 length equals 13 residues. V was clipped by 6 bases and J by 4 bases, with 12 bases between them. The CDR3 region is CAISQDSGYGYTF. CDR3 nucleotide sequence: TGTGCCATCAGCCAAGACAGCGGCTATGGCTACACCTTC.

This chain links TRBV5-1 with TRBJ2-7; TRBD1 aligns across 10 bases. Looked up from germline, CDR1 is SGHRS and CDR2 is YFSETQ. The CDR3 sequence is 15 residues long. J gave up 5 bases and V 2 bases, and 7 bases lay outside the gene matches. This CDR3 reads CASSFGTGVRNEQYF. The CDR3 bases are TGCGCCAGCAGCTTCGGGACAGGGGTGAGGAACGAGCAGTACTTC.

The chain joins TRBV4-2 to TRBJ1-6; D possibly corresponds to TRBD1 (6 bases). Looked up from germline, CDR1 is LGHNA and CDR2 is YNFKEQ. Trimming left V 2 bases short and J 10 bases short, with 24 bases between. CDR3 size: 18 residues. The CDR3 loop is CASSQNPQQGRSGSPLHF. CDR3 coding DNA: TGTGCCAGCAGCCAAAATCCGCAACAGGGCAGGTCTGGGTCACCCCTCCACTTT.

The chain combines TRBV6-8 with TRBJ2-6; D not resolved. Trimming removed 11 bases at V and 0 bases at J, with 11 bases between. Looked up from germline, CDR1 is MNHGY and CDR2 is SAAAGT. The CDR3 contains 14 residues. DNA for the CDR3: TGTGCCCCGACCCCGCCCTCTGGGGCCAACGTCCTGACTTTC. It is translated as CAPTPPSGANVLTF.

The chain is built from TRBV5-8 and TRBJ1-1, with D hard to call. The CDR3 runs 14 residues. The V end lost 4 bases, the J end lost 1 base, and 11 bases lay between the germline ends. Germline V gives CDR1 SGHTS, CDR2 YDEGEE. The CDR3 DNA sequence: TGTGCCAGCAGCAAATACCCAGGGAACACTGAAGCTTTCTTT. Translated, it gives CASSKYPGNTEAFF.